Following are 5 T cell receptor beta chains from one sample sequenced in a study of blood T cell repertoires in COVID-19. Using immunoSEQ multiplex PCR, the repertoire was profiled, and TCRdb retains in-frame clones only, with some absent. Among approximately 270,000 clones listed, 65% to 90% were seen once. The specimen sequenced was PBMCs or T cells enriched from blood (not recorded which). The receptor source for this set is a middle-aged man who had recovered from COVID-19.

The chain is built from TRBV6-5 and TRBJ1-2; no firm D call. The ends were cut back, 7 bases at V and 8 bases at J, with 17 bases in the middle. The CDR3 is 13 residues long. Germline CDR1 and CDR2: MNHEY and SVGAGI. DNA of the CDR3: TGTGCCAGCACCAGAGGACCGGCGGGAGGCTACACCTTC. Protein sequence: CASTRGPAGGYTF.

A few counts support this clone. Other DNA sequences in this sample translate to the same CDR3. This chain joins TRBV9 and TRBJ1-6, with 10 bases fitting TRBD1. Losses at the gene ends were 2 bases for V and 10 bases for J; bases not matched to a gene: 3. The CDR3 extends over 14 amino acids. Germline V gene lookup returns CDR1 SGDLS and CDR2 YYNGEE. Written as DNA, the CDR3 is TGTGCCAGCAGCGTCGGACAGGGGGACTCACCCCTCCACTTT. Amino acid sequence: CASSVGQGDSPLHF.

The chain couples TRBV18 to TRBJ2-3; 11 bases line up with TRBD2. This CDR3 comprises 15 residues. Trimming removed 5 bases from V and 5 bases from J; junction bases left unmatched: 6. The germline gives CDR1 KGHSH, CDR2 LQKENI. The CDR3 bases are TGTGCCAGCTCAGCGGGACTAGCGGAGGTAGATACGCAGTATTTT. Its translation is CASSAGLAEVDTQYF.

In DNA, the CDR3 is TGTGCCGTGGGACAGGCCTACGAGCAGTACTTC. It specifies CAVGQAYEQYF. The rearrangement uses TRBV6-5 and TRBJ2-7; TRBD1 aligns across 8 bases. The CDR3 contains 11 residues. Unmatched junction bases numbered 2, after V lost 11 bases and J lost 2 bases. From germline, CDR1 is MNHEY and CDR2 SVGAGI.

The rearrangement links TRBV30 to TRBJ1-5; tentative D call: TRBD1 (5 bases). Germline V CDR1 and CDR2: GTSNPN, SVGIG (reference sequence). The CDR3 runs 13 residues. V lost 8 bases and J lost 7, with 18 bases in between. In DNA form, the CDR3 reads TGTGCCGGGGCTCTCAGGGATGGGCAGCCCCAGCATTTT. Translated: CAGALRDGQPQHF.